This T cell receptor beta chain came from a study of radiation and T cells in renal cell carcinoma. The time point was: blood 2 weeks post-SBRT. As for treatment: 15 Gy SBRT to primary tumor, nephrectomy 4 weeks later. Data came from immunoSEQ multiplex PCR; TCRdb stores just in-frame clones and leaves some out. The table has 100,000 to 150,000 clones, over 75% seen once. The source was blood, collected from a patient whose treatment included radiotherapy and nephrectomy. The TCR was taken from an older woman with renal cell carcinoma.

The DNA for the CDR3 is TGTGCCAGCAGCCAGGTGGGGGGCGAGCAGTACTTC. As protein: CASSQVGGEQYF. The chain couples TRBV5-4 to TRBJ2-7; D might be TRBD2 (6 bases). Germline lookup yields CDR1 SGHNT and CDR2 YYREEE (reference sequence). V was clipped by 4 bases and J by 6 bases, with 11 bases between them. The CDR3 extends over 12 amino acids. The full variable domain, rest sourced from reference TRBV5-4 and TRBJ2-7, is ETGVTQSPTHLIKTRGQQVTLRCSSQSGHNTVSWYQQALGQGPQFIFQYYREEENGRGNFPPRFSGLQFPNYSSELNVNALELDDSALYLCASSQVGGEQYFGPGTRLTVT.